This TCR beta chain is from a study of human T cells and chemical hapten exposure. Study-level background: The cohort included alopecia areata under or over 50% scalp, totalis and universalis. Study-wide points: Once DPC sensitization occurred, TCRs above 1 in 1000 frequency showed no change.

Regarding time point: patch test 3, about 24 weeks after DPC sensitization. The sample's treatment: therapeutic diphenylcyclopropenone sensitization with weekly scalp DPC. CDR3 length equals 15 residues. Trimming removed 5 bases from V and 6 bases from J; junction bases left unmatched: 9. The germline V gene has CDR1 LGHDT and CDR2 YNNKEL (reference sequence). About this clonotype itself: Its target is not known.

Using its own MiXCR run on the RACE reads, TCRdb lists one record per CDR3 protein. The sample has some 64,000 distinct CDR3 sequences, approximately 10% seen once. The receptor's source is a woman in her thirties with alopecia areata. Some clones in this sample may be carry-over from other donors' samples. This sequence joins TRBV3-1 and TRBJ1-5, with 8 bases fitting TRBD1. Material: whole blood, obtained in connection with sensitization to the hapten diphenylcyclopropenone (DPC). The CDR3 nucleotides are TGTGCCAGCAGCTCAACACAGGGGGAAGGTCAGCCCCAGCATTTT. It yields the protein CASSSTQGEGQPQHF.